The clone carrying this TCR beta chain occurred many times. The sample is drawn from a study of human T cells and chemical hapten exposure. V lost 3 bases and J lost 3, with 11 bases in between. This CDR3 is built from 14 residues. Germline V gives CDR1 KGHSH, CDR2 LQKENI. TCRdb passed the RACE reads through MiXCR, listing each CDR3 protein once. The sample has more than 70,000 distinct CDR3 sequences, roughly 10% seen once. Sample time point: patch test 1, 2 weeks after DPC sensitization. Treatment denoted: therapeutic diphenylcyclopropenone sensitization with weekly scalp DPC. The V gene is TRBV18, the J gene TRBJ1-2; D unresolved. Sequencing was performed on whole blood, taken in connection with sensitization to the hapten diphenylcyclopropenone (DPC). The receptor was isolated from a woman in her sixties or seventies with alopecia areata. Some clones in this sample may be carry-over from other donors' samples. The CDR3 DNA reads as TGTGCCAGCTCACCTCGACGGTCCGACTATGGCTACACCTTC. Its translation: CASSPRRSDYGYTF.